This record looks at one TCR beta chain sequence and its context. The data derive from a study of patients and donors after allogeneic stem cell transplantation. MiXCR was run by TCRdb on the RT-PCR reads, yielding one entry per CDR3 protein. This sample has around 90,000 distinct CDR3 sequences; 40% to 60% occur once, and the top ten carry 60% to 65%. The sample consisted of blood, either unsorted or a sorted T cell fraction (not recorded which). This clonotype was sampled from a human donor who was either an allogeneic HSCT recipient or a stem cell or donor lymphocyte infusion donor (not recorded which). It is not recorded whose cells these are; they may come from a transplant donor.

CDR3: CASSLSSGVDQPQHF. In DNA form, the CDR3 reads TGCGCCAGCAGCTTAAGCTCCGGTGTGGATCAGCCCCAGCATTTT. The rearrangement uses TRBV5-1 and TRBJ1-5; D gene uncertain. The germline gives CDR1 SGHRS, CDR2 YFSETQ. Trimming pared 2 bases from V and 5 bases from J, leaving 14 bases between. The CDR3 covers 15 residues.